This is a list of T cell receptor beta chains from one sample in a study of T cells in Graves' hyperthyroidism and ophthalmopathy. TCRdb re-called the multiplex PCR reads through MiXCR, storing one row per CDR3 protein. The sample holds about 96,000 distinct CDR3 sequences, about 51% seen once. The source material was blood. The source is a woman aged 40 to 49 with Graves' hyperthyroidism. The CDR3 runs from the conserved cysteine through the conserved F or W. Each record gives: clone size, D gene, V gene, J gene, CDR3 protein, CDR3 DNA. The D gene is left open where the match is weak. Part of the rows lack a size; the others show once, few, many or a class for expanded clones.

clone_size: many
d_call: .
v_call: TRBV9
j_call: TRBJ1-4
cdr3_aa: CASSVDGEYEKLFF
cdr3_nt: TGTGCCAGCAGCGTAGACGGGGAGTATGAAAAACTGTTTTTT

clone_size: once
d_call: .
v_call: TRBV15
j_call: TRBJ1-2
cdr3_aa: CATSRDGVRGGYTF
cdr3_nt: TGTGCCACCAGCAGAGATGGGGTCAGGGGTGGCTACACCTTC

clone_size: many
d_call: TRBD2
v_call: TRBV7-9
j_call: TRBJ2-7
cdr3_aa: CASSSRLAAYEQYF
cdr3_nt: TGTGCCAGCAGCTCAAGACTAGCGGCTTACGAGCAGTACTTC

clone_size: .
d_call: .
v_call: TRBV20-1
j_call: TRBJ1-2
cdr3_aa: CGAEPGTGYGCTF
cdr3_nt: .

clone_size: .
d_call: .
v_call: TRBV5-3
j_call: TRBJ1-5
cdr3_aa: CARGGQGGKGQPQHF
cdr3_nt: TGTGCTAGAGGGGGGCAAGGGGGGAAGGGACAGCCCCAGCATTTT

clone_size: many
d_call: TRBD1
v_call: TRBV5-1
j_call: TRBJ1-1
cdr3_aa: CASSFGDSHEAFF
cdr3_nt: TGCGCCAGCAGCTTTGGGGACAGCCATGAAGCTTTCTTT

clone_size: few
d_call: TRBD1
v_call: TRBV5-1
j_call: TRBJ1-5
cdr3_aa: CASSPGQGRQPQHF
cdr3_nt: TGCGCCAGCAGCCCCGGACAGGGGAGACAGCCCCAGCATTTT

clone_size: medium-sized
d_call: TRBD2
v_call: TRBV29-1
j_call: TRBJ2-7
cdr3_aa: CSVASGSYEQYF
cdr3_nt: TGCAGCGTCGCTAGCGGGTCCTACGAGCAGTACTTC

clone_size: .
d_call: TRBD2
v_call: TRBV10-3
j_call: TRBJ2-5
cdr3_aa: CAISAIPGSGRGETQYF
cdr3_nt: TGTGCCATCAGTGCTATCCCCGGAAGCGGGAGGGGAGAGACCCAGTACTTC

clone_size: .
d_call: TRBD2
v_call: TRBV9
j_call: TRBJ2-2
cdr3_aa: CASSPRASGSPGELFF
cdr3_nt: TGTGCCAGCAGCCCCCGGGCTAGCGGGAGCCCCGGGGAGCTGTTTTTT

clone_size: few
d_call: .
v_call: TRBV10-3
j_call: TRBJ1-1
cdr3_aa: CAISEGGYGITEAFF
cdr3_nt: TGTGCCATCAGTGAGGGGGGTTACGGTATCACTGAAGCTTTCTTT

clone_size: .
d_call: TRBD2
v_call: TRBV20-1
j_call: TRBJ2-5
cdr3_aa: CSAGGLAARTQYF
cdr3_nt: TGCAGTGCTGGTGGACTAGCGGCAAGGACCCAGTACTTC

clone_size: .
d_call: .
v_call: TRBV25-1
j_call: TRBJ1-1
cdr3_aa: CASRAAGMNTEAFF
cdr3_nt: TGTGCCAGCAGGGCGGCGGGGATGAACACTGAAGCTTTCTTT

clone_size: .
d_call: TRBD1
v_call: TRBV10-3
j_call: TRBJ1-6
cdr3_aa: CAIGSRQGDSPLHF
cdr3_nt: TGTGCCATCGGGAGTAGACAGGGCGATTCACCCCTCCACTTT

clone_size: medium-sized
d_call: .
v_call: TRBV2
j_call: TRBJ2-5
cdr3_aa: CASVTGRETQYF
cdr3_nt: TGTGCCAGCGTTACAGGGAGAGAGACCCAGTACTTC

clone_size: .
d_call: TRBD1
v_call: TRBV2
j_call: TRBJ1-1
cdr3_aa: CASSLAPGGNTEAFF
cdr3_nt: TGTGCCAGCAGTTTAGCCCCAGGGGGTAACACTGAAGCTTTCTTT

clone_size: .
d_call: .
v_call: TRBV7-9
j_call: TRBJ1-5
cdr3_aa: CASSPARIWPQHF
cdr3_nt: TGTGCCAGCAGCCCGGCCAGAATATGGCCCCAGCATTTT

clone_size: .
d_call: TRBD1
v_call: TRBV6-1
j_call: TRBJ2-7
cdr3_aa: CASSRAGQGSYEQYF
cdr3_nt: TGTGCCAGTAGTCGTGCGGGACAGGGCTCCTACGAGCAGTACTTC

clone_size: .
d_call: .
v_call: TRBV24-1
j_call: TRBJ2-2
cdr3_aa: CATPGDTGELFF
cdr3_nt: TGTGCCACCCCTGGGGACACCGGGGAGCTGTTTTTT